This T cell receptor beta chain was recovered during a study of neoadjuvant anti-PD-1 for oral cavity cancer. This CDR3 has 14 amino acids. Germline lookup yields CDR1 SGHAT and CDR2 FQDESV (reference sequence). Trimming took off 7 bases at V and 5 bases at J, with 17 bases between the two ends. Time point reported: after neoadjuvant nivolumab, at surgical resection. TCRdb keeps only in-frame clones here, not all; method: immunoSEQ multiplex PCR. The sample has around 13,000 clones; roughly three quarters are singletons. The genes are TRBV11-1 and TRBJ2-5, with D possibly called TRBD1 or TRBD2 (5 bases each). This clonotype was obtained from a person aged 35-79 years with oral cavity squamous cell carcinoma. The sample here was PBMCs, taken after nivolumab (anti-PD-1) treatment. In DNA, the CDR3 is TGTGCCAGCAATACCCAGTCGGGGCGCGAGACCCAGTACTTC. This sequence encodes CASNTQSGRETQYF.